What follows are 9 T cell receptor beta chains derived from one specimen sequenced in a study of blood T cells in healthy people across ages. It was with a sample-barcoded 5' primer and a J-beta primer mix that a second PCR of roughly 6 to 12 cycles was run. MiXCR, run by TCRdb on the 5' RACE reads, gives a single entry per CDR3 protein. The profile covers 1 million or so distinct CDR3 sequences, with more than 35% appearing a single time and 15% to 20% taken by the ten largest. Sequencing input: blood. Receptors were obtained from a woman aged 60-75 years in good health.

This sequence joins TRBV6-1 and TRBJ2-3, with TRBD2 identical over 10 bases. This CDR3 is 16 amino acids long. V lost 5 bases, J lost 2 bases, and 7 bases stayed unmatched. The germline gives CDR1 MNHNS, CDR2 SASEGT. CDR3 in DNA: TGTGCCAGCAGTAGGGGACTAGCGTTAGTCACAGATACGCAGTATTTT. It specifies CASSRGLALVTDTQYF.

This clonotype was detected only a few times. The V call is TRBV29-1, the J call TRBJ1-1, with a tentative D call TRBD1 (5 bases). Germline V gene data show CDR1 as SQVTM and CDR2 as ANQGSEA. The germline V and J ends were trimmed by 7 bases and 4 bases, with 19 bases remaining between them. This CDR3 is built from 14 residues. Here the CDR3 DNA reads TGCAGCGCCGAGGGCCCAGGGTTGGTCACTGAAGCTTTCTTT. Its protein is CSAEGPGLVTEAFF.

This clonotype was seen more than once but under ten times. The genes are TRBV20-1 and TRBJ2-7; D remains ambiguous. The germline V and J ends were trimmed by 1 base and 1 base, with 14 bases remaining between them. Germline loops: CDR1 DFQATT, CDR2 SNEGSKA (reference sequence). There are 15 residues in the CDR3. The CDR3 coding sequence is TGCAGTGCTAGAGGCGGTGGGGTAGGATCCTACGAGCAGTACTTC. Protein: CSARGGGVGSYEQYF.

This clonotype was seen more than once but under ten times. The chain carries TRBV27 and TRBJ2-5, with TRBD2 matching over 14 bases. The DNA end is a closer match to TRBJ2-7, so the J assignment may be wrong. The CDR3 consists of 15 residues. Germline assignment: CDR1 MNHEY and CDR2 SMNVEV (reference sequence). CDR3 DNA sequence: TGTGCCAGCAGTTGCGGACTAGCGGGAGGATGCGAGCAGTACTTC. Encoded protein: CASSCGLAGGCEQYF.

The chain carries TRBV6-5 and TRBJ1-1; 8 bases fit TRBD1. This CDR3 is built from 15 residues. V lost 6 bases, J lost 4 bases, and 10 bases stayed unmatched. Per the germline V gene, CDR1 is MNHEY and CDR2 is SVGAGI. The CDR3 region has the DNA TGTGCCAGCAGGATAAACGGACAGGGTCCCACTGAAGCTTTCTTT. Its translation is CASRINGQGPTEAFF.

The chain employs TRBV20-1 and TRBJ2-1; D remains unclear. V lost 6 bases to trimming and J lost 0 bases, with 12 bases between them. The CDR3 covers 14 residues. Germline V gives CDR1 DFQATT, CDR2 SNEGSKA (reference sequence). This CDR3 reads CSARKVISYNEQFF. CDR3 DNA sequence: TGCAGTGCCCGCAAGGTAATCTCCTACAATGAGCAGTTCTTC.

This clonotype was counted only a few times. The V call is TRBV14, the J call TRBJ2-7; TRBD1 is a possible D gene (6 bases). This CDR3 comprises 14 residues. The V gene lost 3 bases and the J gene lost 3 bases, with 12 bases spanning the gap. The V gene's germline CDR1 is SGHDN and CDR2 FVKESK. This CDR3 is CASSHHGQHYEQYF. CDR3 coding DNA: TGTGCCAGCAGCCACCATGGACAGCACTACGAGCAGTACTTC.

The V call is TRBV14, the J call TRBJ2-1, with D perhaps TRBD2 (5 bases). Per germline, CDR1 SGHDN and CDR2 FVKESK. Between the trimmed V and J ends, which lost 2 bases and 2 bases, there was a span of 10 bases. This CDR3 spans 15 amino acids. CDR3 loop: CASSQLASAYNEQFF. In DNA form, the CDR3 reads TGTGCCAGCAGCCAACTAGCTTCTGCCTACAATGAGCAGTTCTTC. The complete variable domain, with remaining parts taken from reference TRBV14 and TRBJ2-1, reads EAGVTQFPSHSVIEKGQTVTLRCDPISGHDNLYWYRRVMGKEIKFLLHFVKESKQDESGMPNNRFLAERTGGTYSTLKVQPAELEDSGVYFCASSQLASAYNEQFFGPGTRLTVL.

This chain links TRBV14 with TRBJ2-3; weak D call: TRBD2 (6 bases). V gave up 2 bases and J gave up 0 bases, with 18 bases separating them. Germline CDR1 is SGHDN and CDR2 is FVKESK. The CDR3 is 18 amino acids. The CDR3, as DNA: TGTGCCAGCAGCCAACCCCCCGCGGGGACTCCTAGCACAGATACGCAGTATTTT. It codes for CASSQPPAGTPSTDTQYF.